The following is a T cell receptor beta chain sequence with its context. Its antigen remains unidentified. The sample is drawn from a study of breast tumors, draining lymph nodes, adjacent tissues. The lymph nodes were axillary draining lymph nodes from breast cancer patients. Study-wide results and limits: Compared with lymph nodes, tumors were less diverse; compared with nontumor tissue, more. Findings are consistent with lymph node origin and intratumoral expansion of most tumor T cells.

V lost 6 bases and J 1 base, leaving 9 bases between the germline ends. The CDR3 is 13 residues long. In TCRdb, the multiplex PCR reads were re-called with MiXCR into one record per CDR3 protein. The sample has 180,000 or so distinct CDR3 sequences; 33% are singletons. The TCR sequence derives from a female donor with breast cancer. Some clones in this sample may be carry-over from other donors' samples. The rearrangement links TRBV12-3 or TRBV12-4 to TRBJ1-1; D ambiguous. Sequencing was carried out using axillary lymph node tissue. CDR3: CASRSRGNTEAFF. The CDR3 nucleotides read TGTGCCAGCAGATCCCGGGGGAACACTGAAGCTTTCTTT.